The 2 T cell receptor beta chains below come from one sample, sequenced in a study of identical twins. From the 5' RACE reads, TCRdb called clonotypes with MiXCR, one entry per CDR3 protein. The data hold hundreds of thousands of distinct CDR3 sequences, with over 8.5% observed a single time. The same data also contributed to another study, on yellow fever vaccine responses in identical twins.

Sequencing used PBMCs. The receptors here all came from a woman aged 18-29 years in good health.

The V gene is TRBV11-2, the J gene TRBJ2-6, with TRBD2 matching over 9 bases. V lost 5 bases, J lost 2 bases, and 19 bases stayed unmatched. In germline, CDR1 is SGHAT, CDR2 FQNNGV. This CDR3 spans 21 amino acids. The CDR3 here is CASSATMAGGPFITGANVLTF. In nucleotides, the CDR3 is TGTGCCAGCAGCGCCACTATGGCGGGAGGGCCGTTTATTACTGGGGCCAACGTCCTGACTTTC.

The V gene is TRBV28, the J gene TRBJ2-3; D is possibly TRBD1 (6 bases). The CDR3 totals 15 residues. Between the trimmed V and J ends, which lost 5 bases and 2 bases, there was a span of 14 bases. CDR1 is MDHEN and CDR2 is SYDVKM in the germline V gene. In nucleotides, the CDR3 is TGTGCCAGCAGTACTGCAGGGGTTCCCACAGATACGCAGTATTTT. Encoded protein: CASSTAGVPTDTQYF.